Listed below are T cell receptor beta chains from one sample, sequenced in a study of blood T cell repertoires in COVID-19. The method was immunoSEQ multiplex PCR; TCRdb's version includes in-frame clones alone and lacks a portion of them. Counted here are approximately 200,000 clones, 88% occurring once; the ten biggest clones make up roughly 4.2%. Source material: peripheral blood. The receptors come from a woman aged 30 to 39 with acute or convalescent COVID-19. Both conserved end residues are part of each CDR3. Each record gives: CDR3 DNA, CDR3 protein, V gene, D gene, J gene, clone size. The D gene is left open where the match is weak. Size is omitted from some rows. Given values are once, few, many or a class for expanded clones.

CDR3nt: TGCGCCAGCAGCTGGGACAGCCGCGGGGCCAACGTCCTGACTTTC
CDR3aa: CASSWDSRGANVLTF
v_gene: TRBV5-1
d_gene: TRBD1
j_gene: TRBJ2-6
abundance: .

CDR3nt: TGTGCCTGTATGGACAACAGTCATGGCTACACCTTC
CDR3aa: CACMDNSHGYTF
v_gene: TRBV30
d_gene: .
j_gene: TRBJ1-2
abundance: .

CDR3nt: TGTGCCAGCAGAATCGACAGGTCCCATGGCTACACCTTC
CDR3aa: CASRIDRSHGYTF
v_gene: TRBV28
d_gene: .
j_gene: TRBJ1-2
abundance: .

CDR3nt: TGTGCCAGCAGCGCCCGGGGAGGGACGGGCTCGGGGGAGCAGTTCTTC
CDR3aa: CASSARGGTGSGEQFF
v_gene: TRBV9
d_gene: TRBD2
j_gene: TRBJ2-1
abundance: once

CDR3nt: TGTGCCAGCAGCTTAGGGACACTAAACACCATATATTTT
CDR3aa: CASSLGTLNTIYF
v_gene: TRBV7-9
d_gene: .
j_gene: TRBJ1-3
abundance: .

CDR3nt: TGTGCCAGCAGCGGGCCCGAGGGCAATGAGCAGTTCTTC
CDR3aa: CASSGPEGNEQFF
v_gene: TRBV7-9
d_gene: .
j_gene: TRBJ2-1
abundance: .

CDR3nt: TGTGCCAGCAGTTACTCCCCAGGCCCTTATAATTCACCCCTCCACTTT
CDR3aa: CASSYSPGPYNSPLHF
v_gene: TRBV6-5
d_gene: .
j_gene: TRBJ1-6
abundance: .

CDR3nt: TGCGCCAGCAGCTTAGAGGGAGGCGAAAAACTGTTTTTT
CDR3aa: CASSLEGGEKLFF
v_gene: TRBV5-1
d_gene: .
j_gene: TRBJ1-4
abundance: .

CDR3nt: TGTGCCAGCAGCGCCAGACTAGCGGATTACAATGAGCAGTTCTTC
CDR3aa: CASSARLADYNEQFF
v_gene: TRBV9
d_gene: TRBD2
j_gene: TRBJ2-1
abundance: .

CDR3nt: TGTGCCAGTAGTATTTCCGGGAATGGAAACACCATATATTTT
CDR3aa: CASSISGNGNTIYF
v_gene: TRBV19
d_gene: .
j_gene: TRBJ1-3
abundance: once

CDR3nt: TGTGCCATCAGTGCGGGACAGGGGTCCGGAAACACCATATATTTT
CDR3aa: CAISAGQGSGNTIYF
v_gene: TRBV10-3
d_gene: TRBD1
j_gene: TRBJ1-3
abundance: .

CDR3nt: TGTGCCAGCAAGTGGGGCGCCATTTACAATGAGCAGTTCTTC
CDR3aa: CASKWGAIYNEQFF
v_gene: TRBV28
d_gene: .
j_gene: TRBJ2-1
abundance: .

CDR3nt: TGTGCCTGGAGGGACTTGCAAGAGACCCAGTACTTC
CDR3aa: CAWRDLQETQYF
v_gene: TRBV30
d_gene: .
j_gene: TRBJ2-5
abundance: .

CDR3nt: TGTGCCAGCAGCTTGGACGGGAGGGGGGAAGAGACCCAGTACTTC
CDR3aa: CASSLDGRGEETQYF
v_gene: TRBV5-4
d_gene: TRBD2
j_gene: TRBJ2-5
abundance: .

CDR3nt: TGTGCCTGGAAGCCGAGGGGGCGCGGCACAGATACGCAGTATTTT
CDR3aa: CAWKPRGRGTDTQYF
v_gene: TRBV30
d_gene: TRBD1
j_gene: TRBJ2-3
abundance: .

CDR3nt: TGTGCCAGCAAGACTAGCGGGAGGGGCACCGGGGAGCTGTTTTTT
CDR3aa: CASKTSGRGTGELFF
v_gene: TRBV25-1
d_gene: TRBD2
j_gene: TRBJ2-2
abundance: .

CDR3nt: TGTGCCAGCGGACTAGCGGGAGACACAGATACGCAGTATTTT
CDR3aa: CASGLAGDTDTQYF
v_gene: TRBV7-2
d_gene: TRBD2
j_gene: TRBJ2-3
abundance: .

CDR3nt: TGCGCCAGCAGCTCCATCCCAGGGGTACAAGAGACCCAGTACTTC
CDR3aa: CASSSIPGVQETQYF
v_gene: TRBV5-1
d_gene: .
j_gene: TRBJ2-5
abundance: .

CDR3nt: TGTGCCAGCAGCGCCGGGGGGTATGTGGGAGAGACCCAGTACTTC
CDR3aa: CASSAGGYVGETQYF
v_gene: TRBV9
d_gene: TRBD2
j_gene: TRBJ2-5
abundance: .

CDR3nt: TGCGCCAGCAGCTTGGGGGACAGGTACGAGCAGTACTTC
CDR3aa: CASSLGDRYEQYF
v_gene: TRBV5-1
d_gene: TRBD1
j_gene: TRBJ2-7
abundance: .

CDR3nt: TGTGCCAGCAGTTATATGGGGGGTGGTGTGGCCGAGCAGTTCTTC
CDR3aa: CASSYMGGGVAEQFF
v_gene: TRBV28
d_gene: .
j_gene: TRBJ2-1
abundance: .

CDR3nt: TGTGCCAGCTCACCACTCGACAGGGCTAGCGGGGAGCTGTTTTTT
CDR3aa: CASSPLDRASGELFF
v_gene: TRBV18
d_gene: TRBD1
j_gene: TRBJ2-2
abundance: .

CDR3nt: TGCGCCAGCAGTGCCGGGACAGGGGACGAGCAGTACTTC
CDR3aa: CASSAGTGDEQYF
v_gene: TRBV5-1
d_gene: TRBD1
j_gene: TRBJ2-7
abundance: .

CDR3nt: TGTGCCAGCAGCCCCGACACCATATATTTT
CDR3aa: CASSPDTIYF
v_gene: TRBV3-1/TRBV3-2
d_gene: .
j_gene: TRBJ1-3
abundance: .

CDR3nt: TGTGCCAGCAGTTTCAGAGGGTCGACCAGTGGGACCCAGTACTTC
CDR3aa: CASSFRGSTSGTQYF
v_gene: TRBV28
d_gene: .
j_gene: TRBJ2-5
abundance: .

CDR3nt: TGCGCCAGCCGGCCAGGGTTTGGGGACACTGAAGCTTTCTTT
CDR3aa: CASRPGFGDTEAFF
v_gene: TRBV5-1
d_gene: .
j_gene: TRBJ1-1
abundance: .

CDR3nt: TGTGCCAGCAGCTTTATGACAGGCCGCGGCGAGCAGTACTTC
CDR3aa: CASSFMTGRGEQYF
v_gene: TRBV7-6
d_gene: .
j_gene: TRBJ2-7
abundance: .